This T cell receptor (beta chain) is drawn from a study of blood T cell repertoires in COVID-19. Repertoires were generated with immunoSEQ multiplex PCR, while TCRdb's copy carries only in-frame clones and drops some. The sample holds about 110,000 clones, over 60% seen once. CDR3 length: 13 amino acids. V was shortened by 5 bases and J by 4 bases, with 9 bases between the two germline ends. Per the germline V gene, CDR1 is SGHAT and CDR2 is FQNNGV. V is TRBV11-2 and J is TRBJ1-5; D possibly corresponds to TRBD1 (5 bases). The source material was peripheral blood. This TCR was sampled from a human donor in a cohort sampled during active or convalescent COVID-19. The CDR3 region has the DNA TGTGCCAGCAGCGGGGGGTTTAATCAGCCCCAGCATTTT. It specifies CASSGGFNQPQHF.